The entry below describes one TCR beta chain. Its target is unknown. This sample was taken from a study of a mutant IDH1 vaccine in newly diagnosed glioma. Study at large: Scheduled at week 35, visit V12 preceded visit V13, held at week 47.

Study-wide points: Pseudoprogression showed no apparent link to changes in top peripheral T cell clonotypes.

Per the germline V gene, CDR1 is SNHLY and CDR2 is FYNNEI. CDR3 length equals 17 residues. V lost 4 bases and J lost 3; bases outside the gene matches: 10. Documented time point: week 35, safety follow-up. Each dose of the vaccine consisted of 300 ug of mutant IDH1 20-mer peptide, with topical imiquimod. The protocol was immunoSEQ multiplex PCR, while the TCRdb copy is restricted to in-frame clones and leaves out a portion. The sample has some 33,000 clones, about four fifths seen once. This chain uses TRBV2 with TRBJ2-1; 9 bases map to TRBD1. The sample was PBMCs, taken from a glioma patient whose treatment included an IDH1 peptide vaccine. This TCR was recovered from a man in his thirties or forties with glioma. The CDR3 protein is CASSGTGVLSFYNEQFF. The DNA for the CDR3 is TGTGCCAGCAGTGGGACAGGGGTCTTGTCGTTCTACAATGAGCAGTTCTTC.